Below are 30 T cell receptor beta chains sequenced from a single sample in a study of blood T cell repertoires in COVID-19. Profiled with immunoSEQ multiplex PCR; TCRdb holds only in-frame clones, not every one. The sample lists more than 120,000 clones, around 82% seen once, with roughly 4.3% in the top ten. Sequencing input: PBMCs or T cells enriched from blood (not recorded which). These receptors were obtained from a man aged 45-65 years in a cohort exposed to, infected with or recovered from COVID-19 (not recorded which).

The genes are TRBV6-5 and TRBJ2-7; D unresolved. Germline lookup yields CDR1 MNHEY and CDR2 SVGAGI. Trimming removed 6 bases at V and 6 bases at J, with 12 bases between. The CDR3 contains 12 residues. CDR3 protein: CASRGLTGEQYF. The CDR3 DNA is TGTGCCAGCAGAGGCCTTACGGGCGAGCAGTACTTC.

The CDR3 loop reads CASSPSGKAAGELFF. In nucleotides, the CDR3 is TGTGCCAGCAGCCCAAGCGGGAAGGCGGCCGGGGAGCTGTTTTTT. The chain has TRBV7-9 and TRBJ2-2; TRBD2 matches 7 bases. This CDR3 comprises 15 residues. Germline V gene sequence: CDR1 SEHNR, CDR2 FQNEAQ (reference sequence). The ends lost 5 bases at V and 6 bases at J; junction bases unmatched: 9.

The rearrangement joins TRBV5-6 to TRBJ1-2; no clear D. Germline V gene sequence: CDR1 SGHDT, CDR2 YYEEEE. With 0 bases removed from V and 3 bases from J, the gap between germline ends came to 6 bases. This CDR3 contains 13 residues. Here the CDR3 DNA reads TGTGCCAGCAGCTTGGGACGGGACTATGGCTACACCTTC. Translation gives CASSLGRDYGYTF.

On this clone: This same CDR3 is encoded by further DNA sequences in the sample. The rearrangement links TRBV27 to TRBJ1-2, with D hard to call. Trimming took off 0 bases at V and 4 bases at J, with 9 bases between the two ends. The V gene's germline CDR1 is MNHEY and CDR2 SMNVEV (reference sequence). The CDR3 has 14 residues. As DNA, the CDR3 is TGTGCCAGCAGTTTATCTGCCGGTGGCTATGGCTACACCTTC. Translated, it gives CASSLSAGGYGYTF.

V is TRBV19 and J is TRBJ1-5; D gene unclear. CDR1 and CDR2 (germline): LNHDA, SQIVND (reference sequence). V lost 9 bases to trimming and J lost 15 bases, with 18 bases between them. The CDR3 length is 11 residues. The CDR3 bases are TGTGCCAGCCGGTGGCACCGCGGCCTGCATTTT. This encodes CASRWHRGLHF.

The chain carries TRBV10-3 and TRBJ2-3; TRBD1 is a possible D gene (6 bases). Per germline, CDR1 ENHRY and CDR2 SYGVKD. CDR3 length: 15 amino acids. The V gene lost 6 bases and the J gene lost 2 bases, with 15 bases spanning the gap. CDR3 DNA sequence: TGTGCCATCAGGGGGGCCGGCGGACCCACAGATACGCAGTATTTT. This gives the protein CAIRGAGGPTDTQYF.

CDR3 sequence (DNA): TGTGCCAGCAGCCGCGGGACTGGGGCAGGAAGTGGGAATGAGCAGTTCTTC. As protein: CASSRGTGAGSGNEQFF. The genes are TRBV13 and TRBJ2-1, with D perhaps matching TRBD2 (6 bases). CDR1 is PRHDT, CDR2 FYEKMQ, per germline (reference sequence). Trimming shortened V by 5 bases and J by 7 bases, and 24 bases separated the two germline ends. CDR3 length: 17 residues.

In nucleotides, the CDR3 is TGTGCCAGTAGTATAGGGACTAGCGGGAGGGCGAATGAGCAGTTCTTC. It is translated as CASSIGTSGRANEQFF. This chain uses TRBV19 with TRBJ2-1; 15 bases are shared with TRBD2. Trimming at V came to 1 base and at J to 7 bases, leaving 2 bases not matched to a gene. The germline V gene encodes CDR1 LNHDA and CDR2 SQIVND (reference sequence). The CDR3 contains 16 residues.

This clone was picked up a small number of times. CDR3 amino acids: CASGSTSGYYEQYF. In DNA form, the CDR3 reads TGCGCCAGCGGATCAACTAGCGGGTACTACGAGCAGTACTTC. The chain carries TRBV5-1 and TRBJ2-7, with 9 bases lining up with TRBD2. Losses at the gene ends were 7 bases for V and 3 bases for J; bases not matched to a gene: 8. Germline CDR1 and CDR2: SGHRS and YFSETQ. The CDR3 runs to 14 residues.

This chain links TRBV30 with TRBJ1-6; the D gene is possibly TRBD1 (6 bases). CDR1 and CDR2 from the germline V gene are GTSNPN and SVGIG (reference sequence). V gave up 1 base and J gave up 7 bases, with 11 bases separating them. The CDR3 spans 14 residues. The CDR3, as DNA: TGTGCCTGGAGTGAACGGACAGCAAATTCACCCCTCCACTTT. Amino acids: CAWSERTANSPLHF.

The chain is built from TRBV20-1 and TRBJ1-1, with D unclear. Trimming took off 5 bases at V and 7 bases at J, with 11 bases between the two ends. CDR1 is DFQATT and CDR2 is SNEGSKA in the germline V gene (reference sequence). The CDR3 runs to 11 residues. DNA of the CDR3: TGCAGTGCTTCCAGACTCTTTGAAGCTTTCTTT. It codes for CSASRLFEAFF.

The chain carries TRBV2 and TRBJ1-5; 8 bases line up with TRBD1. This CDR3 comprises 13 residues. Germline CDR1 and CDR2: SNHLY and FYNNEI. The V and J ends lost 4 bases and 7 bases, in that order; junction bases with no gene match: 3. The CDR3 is CASSGTGRQPQHF. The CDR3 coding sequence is TGTGCCAGCAGTGGGACAGGGCGGCAGCCCCAGCATTTT.

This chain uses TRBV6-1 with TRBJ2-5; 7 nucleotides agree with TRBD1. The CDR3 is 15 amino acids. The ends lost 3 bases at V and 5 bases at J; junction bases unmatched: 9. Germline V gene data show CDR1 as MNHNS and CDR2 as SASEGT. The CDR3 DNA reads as TGTGCCAGCAGTGAGAGTAGACAGGGTCTTGAGACCCAGTACTTC. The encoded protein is CASSESRQGLETQYF.

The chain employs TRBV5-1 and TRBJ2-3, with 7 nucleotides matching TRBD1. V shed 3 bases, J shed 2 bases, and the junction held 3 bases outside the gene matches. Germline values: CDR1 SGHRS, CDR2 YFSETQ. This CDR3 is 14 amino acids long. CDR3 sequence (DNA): TGCGCCAGCAGCTACAGGGGCCCCACAGATACGCAGTATTTT. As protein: CASSYRGPTDTQYF.

The CDR3 protein is CASSSGGAETQYF. The CDR3 coding sequence is TGTGCCAGCAGTTCGGGGGGGGCAGAGACCCAGTACTTC. The chain couples TRBV12-3 or TRBV12-4 to TRBJ2-5, with 8 bases that match TRBD2. V gave up 4 bases and J gave up 4 bases; unmatched junction bases: 2. This CDR3 is built from 13 residues.

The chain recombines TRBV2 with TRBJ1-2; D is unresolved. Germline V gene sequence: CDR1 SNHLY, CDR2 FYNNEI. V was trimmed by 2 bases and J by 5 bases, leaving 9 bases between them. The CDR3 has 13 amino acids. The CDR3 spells CASSELSRYGYTF. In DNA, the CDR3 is TGTGCCAGCAGTGAACTCAGTCGATATGGCTACACCTTC.

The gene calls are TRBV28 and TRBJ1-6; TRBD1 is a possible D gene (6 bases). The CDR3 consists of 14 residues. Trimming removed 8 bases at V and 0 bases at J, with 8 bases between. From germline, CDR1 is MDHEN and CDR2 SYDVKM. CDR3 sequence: CASQGSSYNSPLHF. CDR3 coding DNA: TGTGCCAGCCAGGGGAGCTCCTATAATTCACCCCTCCACTTT.

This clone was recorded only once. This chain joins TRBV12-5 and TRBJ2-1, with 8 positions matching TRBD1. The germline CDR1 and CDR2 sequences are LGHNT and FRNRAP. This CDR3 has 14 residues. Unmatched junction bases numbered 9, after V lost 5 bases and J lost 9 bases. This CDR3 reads CASGLGQGWSEQFF. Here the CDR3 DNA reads TGTGCTAGTGGTCTCGGACAGGGATGGAGTGAGCAGTTCTTC.

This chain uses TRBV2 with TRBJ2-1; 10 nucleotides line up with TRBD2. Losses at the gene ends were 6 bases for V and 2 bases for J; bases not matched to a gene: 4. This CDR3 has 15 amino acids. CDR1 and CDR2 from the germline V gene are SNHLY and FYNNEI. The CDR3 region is CASSPSGGAYNEQFF. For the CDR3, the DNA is TGTGCCAGCAGCCCTAGCGGGGGTGCCTACAATGAGCAGTTCTTC. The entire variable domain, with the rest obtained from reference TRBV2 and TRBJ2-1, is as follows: EPEVTQTPSHQVTQMGQEVILRCVPISNHLYFYWYRQILGQKVEFLVSFYNNEISEKSEIFDDQFSVERPDGSNFTLKIRSTKLEDSAMYFCASSPSGGAYNEQFFGPGTRLTVL.

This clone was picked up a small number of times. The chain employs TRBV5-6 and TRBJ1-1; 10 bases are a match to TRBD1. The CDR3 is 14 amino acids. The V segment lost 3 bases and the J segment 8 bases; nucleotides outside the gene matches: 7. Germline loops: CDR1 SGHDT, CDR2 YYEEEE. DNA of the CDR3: TGTGCCAGCAGCTCCGGGACAGGGGTTGGGGAAGCTTTCTTT. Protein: CASSSGTGVGEAFF.

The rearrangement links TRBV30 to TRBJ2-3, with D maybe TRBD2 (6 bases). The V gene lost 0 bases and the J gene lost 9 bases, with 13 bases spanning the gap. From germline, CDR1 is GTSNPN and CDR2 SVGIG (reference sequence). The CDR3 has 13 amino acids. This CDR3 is CAWSVPGRETQYF. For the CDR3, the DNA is TGTGCCTGGAGTGTACCCGGGAGAGAAACGCAGTATTTT. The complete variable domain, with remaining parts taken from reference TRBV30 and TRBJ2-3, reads SQTIHQWPATLVQPVGSPLSLECTVEGTSNPNLYWYRQAAGRGLQLLFYSVGIGQISSEVPQNLSASRPQDRQFILSSKKLLLSDSGFYLCAWSVPGRETQYFGPGTRLTVL.

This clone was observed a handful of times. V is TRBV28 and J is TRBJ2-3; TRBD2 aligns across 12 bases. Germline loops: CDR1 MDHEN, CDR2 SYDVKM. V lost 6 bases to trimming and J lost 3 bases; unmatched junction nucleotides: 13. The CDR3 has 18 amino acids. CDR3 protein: CASSKLASGRGLTDTQYF. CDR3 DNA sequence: TGTGCCAGCAGCAAACTCGCTAGCGGGAGGGGATTAACAGATACGCAGTATTTT.

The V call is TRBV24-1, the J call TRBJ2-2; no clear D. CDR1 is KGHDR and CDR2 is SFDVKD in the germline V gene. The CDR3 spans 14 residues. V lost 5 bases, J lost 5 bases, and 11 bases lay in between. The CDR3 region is CATSVAAGTGELFF. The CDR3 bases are TGTGCCACCAGTGTCGCCGCCGGGACCGGGGAGCTGTTTTTT.

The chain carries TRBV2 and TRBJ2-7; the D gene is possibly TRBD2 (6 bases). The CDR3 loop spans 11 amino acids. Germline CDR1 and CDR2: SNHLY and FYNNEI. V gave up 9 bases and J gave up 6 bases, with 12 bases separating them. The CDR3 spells CASHGGGEQYF. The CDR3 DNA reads TGTGCCAGTCACGGGGGTGGCGAGCAGTACTTC.

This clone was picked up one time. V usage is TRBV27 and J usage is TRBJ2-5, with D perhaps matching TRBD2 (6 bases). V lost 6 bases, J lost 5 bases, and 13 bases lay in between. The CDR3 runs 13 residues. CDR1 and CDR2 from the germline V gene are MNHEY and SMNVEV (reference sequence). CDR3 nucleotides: TGTGCCAGCAGGGACGGGGCGGGGGAGACCCAGTACTTC. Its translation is CASRDGAGETQYF.

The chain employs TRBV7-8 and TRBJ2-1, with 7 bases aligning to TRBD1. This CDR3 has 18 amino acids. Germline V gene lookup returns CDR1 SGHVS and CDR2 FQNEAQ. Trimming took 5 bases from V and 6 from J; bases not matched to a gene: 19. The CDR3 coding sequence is TGTGCCAGCAGCCCCGAACCGTTCCGACACAGGGGCCCCAATGAGCAGTTCTTC. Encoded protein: CASSPEPFRHRGPNEQFF.

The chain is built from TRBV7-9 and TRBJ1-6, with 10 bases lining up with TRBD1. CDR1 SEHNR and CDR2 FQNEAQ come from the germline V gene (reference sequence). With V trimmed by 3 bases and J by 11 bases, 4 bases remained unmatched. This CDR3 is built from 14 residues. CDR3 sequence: CASSLGQGSTPLHF. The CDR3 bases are TGTGCCAGCAGCTTGGGACAGGGGAGCACACCCCTCCACTTT.

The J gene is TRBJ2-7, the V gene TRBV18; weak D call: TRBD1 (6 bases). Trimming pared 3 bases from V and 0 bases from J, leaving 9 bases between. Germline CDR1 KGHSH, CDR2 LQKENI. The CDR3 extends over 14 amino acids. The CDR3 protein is CASSPQGSSYEQYF. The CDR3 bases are TGTGCCAGCTCACCGCAGGGGAGCTCCTACGAGCAGTACTTC.

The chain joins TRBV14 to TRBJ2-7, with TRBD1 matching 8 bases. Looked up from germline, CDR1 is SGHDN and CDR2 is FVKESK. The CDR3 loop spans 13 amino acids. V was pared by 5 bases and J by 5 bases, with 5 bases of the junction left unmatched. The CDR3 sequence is CASSADRGHEQYF. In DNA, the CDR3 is TGTGCCAGCAGCGCCGACAGGGGCCACGAGCAGTACTTC.

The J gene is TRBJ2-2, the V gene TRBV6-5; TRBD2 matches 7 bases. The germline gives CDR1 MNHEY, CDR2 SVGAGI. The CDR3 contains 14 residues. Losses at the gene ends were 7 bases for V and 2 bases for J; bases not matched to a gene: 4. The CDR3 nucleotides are TGTGCCAGCACCCGGGGGGTTAACACCGGGGAGCTGTTTTTT. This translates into CASTRGVNTGELFF.